These T cell receptor beta chains were read from a single sample in a study of regulatory T cells in long-lasting Graves disease. TCRdb itself ran the multiplex PCR reads through MiXCR, one entry per CDR3 protein. Of approximately 360,000 distinct CDR3 sequences listed, over 9.5% are singletons. These data were also filed under a second study, of T cells in Graves' hyperthyroidism and ophthalmopathy.

The material was peripheral blood mononuclear cells (PBMCs), obtained at new diagnosis, from a patient treated with antithyroid drugs. The source is a young woman with Graves disease. Both conserved end residues are part of each CDR3. The D gene is left open where the match is weak. The size of a clone is reported for some rows only, either as once, few or many, or as a class for expanded clones.

D: TRBD1; J: TRBJ1-5; size: many; V: TRBV28; DNA: TGTGCCAGCAGTTCCAACAGGGGCTATCAGCCCCAGCATTTT; CDR3: CASSSNRGYQPQHF
D: .; J: TRBJ1-2; size: many; V: TRBV12-3/TRBV12-4; DNA: TGTGCCAGCAGTCATCCGATGGCAGGGATTTATGGCTACACCTTC; CDR3: CASSHPMAGIYGYTF
D: TRBD1; J: TRBJ2-7; size: few; V: TRBV6-2/TRBV6-3; DNA: TGTGCCAGCAGTTACACGAGGACAGGCTACGAGCAGTACTTC; CDR3: CASSYTRTGYEQYF
D: TRBD1; J: TRBJ1-3; size: .; V: TRBV6-2/TRBV6-3; DNA: TGTGCCAGCAGTCCATGGGACAGTTCTACTGGAAACACCATATATTTT; CDR3: CASSPWDSSTGNTIYF
D: TRBD1; J: TRBJ1-6; size: few; V: TRBV7-2; DNA: TGTGCCAGCAGCTCACAAGGGACAGGGGCCGGGTCACCCCTCCACTTT; CDR3: CASSSQGTGAGSPLHF
D: .; J: TRBJ2-3; size: many; V: TRBV5-1; DNA: TGCGCCAGCAGCTTGGCCTTAGCAGATACGCAGTATTTT; CDR3: CASSLALADTQYF
D: TRBD2; J: TRBJ2-5; size: many; V: TRBV12-3/TRBV12-4; DNA: TGTGCCAGCAGTTTCGGGGGGGCTCGTCGAGAGACCCAGTACTTC; CDR3: CASSFGGARRETQYF
D: .; J: TRBJ1-1; size: many; V: TRBV12-3/TRBV12-4; DNA: TGTGCCAGCAGCTCACGCAGGGGAACTGAAGCTTTCTTT; CDR3: CASSSRRGTEAFF
D: .; J: TRBJ1-1; size: few; V: TRBV19; DNA: TGTGCCAGTAGTCGCTTGAGGGGCCGTGACACTGAAGCTTTCTTT; CDR3: CASSRLRGRDTEAFF
D: .; J: TRBJ1-1; size: many; V: TRBV19; DNA: TGTGCCAGTAGTATCGGAGGGACCGGACGCAACACTGAAGCTTTCTTT; CDR3: CASSIGGTGRNTEAFF
D: TRBD2; J: TRBJ2-1; size: many; V: TRBV7-2; DNA: TGTGCCAGCAGCCCCCGGGGACTAGCGGGAGGTGAGCAGTTCTTC; CDR3: CASSPRGLAGGEQFF
D: .; J: TRBJ2-2; size: .; V: TRBV12-5; DNA: TGTGCTAGTGGTTTGGGGGGGGTTCCCGGGGAGCTGTTTTTT; CDR3: CASGLGGVPGELFF
D: .; J: TRBJ2-3; size: many; V: TRBV2; DNA: TGTGCCAGCATAGCAGGGAACACAGATACGCAGTATTTT; CDR3: CASIAGNTDTQYF
D: TRBD2; J: TRBJ2-1; size: many; V: TRBV14; DNA: TGTGCCAGCAGCCGAAGGACTAGCTTCTATGAGCAGTTCTTC; CDR3: CASSRRTSFYEQFF
D: .; J: TRBJ1-1; size: many; V: TRBV3-1; DNA: TGTGCCAGCAGCCCGAGTGGCGCTGAAGCTTTCTTT; CDR3: CASSPSGAEAFF
D: TRBD1; J: TRBJ1-4; size: many; V: TRBV18; DNA: TGTGCCAGCTCACCAATACAGGGGATTAATGAAAAACTGTTTTTT; CDR3: CASSPIQGINEKLFF
D: .; J: TRBJ2-3; size: many; V: TRBV24-1; DNA: TGTGCCACCAGTGAAGGACAGCACACAGATACGCAGTATTTT; CDR3: CATSEGQHTDTQYF
D: TRBD2; J: TRBJ2-5; size: many; V: TRBV29-1; DNA: TGCAGCGCCGCGGGGGAGGGCGGTTTGGAGGAGACCCAGTACTTC; CDR3: CSAAGEGGLEETQYF
D: TRBD2; J: TRBJ2-1; size: many; V: TRBV20-1; DNA: TGCAGTGCTAGAGACCCCGCGGGAGGGAGCGATGAGCAGTTCTTC; CDR3: CSARDPAGGSDEQFF
D: .; J: TRBJ1-6; size: many; V: TRBV18; DNA: TGTGCCAGCTCACCCAACCAGAATGATTCACCCCTCCACTTT; CDR3: CASSPNQNDSPLHF
D: .; J: TRBJ1-3; size: many; V: TRBV12-3/TRBV12-4; DNA: TGTGCCAGCAGCGGGACACCTGGAAACACCATATATTTT; CDR3: CASSGTPGNTIYF
D: .; J: TRBJ2-5; size: .; V: TRBV24-1; DNA: TGTGCCACCAGTGTTGGCAGGGGAGAGACCCAGTACTTC; CDR3: CATSVGRGETQYF
D: TRBD1; J: TRBJ1-5; size: once; V: TRBV24-1; DNA: TGTGCCACCAGTGACCAGAGGACAGGGGAACATGAGCCCCAGCATTTT; CDR3: CATSDQRTGEHEPQHF
D: TRBD1; J: TRBJ1-5; size: many; V: TRBV20-1; DNA: TGCAGTGCTTCCGGGACAGGGGTCCAGCCCCAGCATTTT; CDR3: CSASGTGVQPQHF
D: .; J: TRBJ2-3; size: few; V: TRBV9; DNA: TGTGCCAGCAGCGCCGACTTCACCGGGGGGCCGACAGATACGCAGTATTTT; CDR3: CASSADFTGGPTDTQYF
D: .; J: TRBJ1-6; size: many; V: TRBV11-2; DNA: TGTGCCAGCAGCACCTCTGGGAGCTCCTATAATTCACCCCTCCACTTT; CDR3: CASSTSGSSYNSPLHF
D: .; J: TRBJ2-6; size: .; V: TRBV7-9; DNA: TGTGCCAGCAGCCCCAGGCAGGGACACTCTGGGGCCAACGTCCTGACTTTC; CDR3: CASSPRQGHSGANVLTF
D: TRBD1; J: TRBJ1-2; size: many; V: TRBV6-1; DNA: TGTGCCAGCTCTGACAGGGACCTTAACTATGGCTACACCTTC; CDR3: CASSDRDLNYGYTF
D: TRBD1; J: TRBJ2-7; size: .; V: TRBV4-1; DNA: TGCGCCAGCAGCCAAGTTGACAGGGGCTACACCTACGAGCAGTACTTC; CDR3: CASSQVDRGYTYEQYF
D: TRBD1; J: TRBJ1-1; size: .; V: TRBV11-2; DNA: TGTGCCAGCAGCTCCCGGGACAGGGGCCCCGAAGCTTTCTTT; CDR3: CASSSRDRGPEAFF
D: TRBD2; J: TRBJ2-7; size: many; V: TRBV19; DNA: TGTGCCAGTAGTATCGGGAGCGGGGGAAGCGGAGCCGGTTACGAGCAGTACTTC; CDR3: CASSIGSGGSGAGYEQYF
D: .; J: TRBJ1-3; size: few; V: TRBV12-3/TRBV12-4; DNA: TGTGCCAGCAGTTTAAACCTACCCACAGCAGGGCTTGCTGGAAACACCATATATTTT; CDR3: CASSLNLPTAGLAGNTIYF
D: .; J: TRBJ1-2; size: few; V: TRBV20-1; DNA: TGCAGTGCTTGGGAAGGTGGCTACACCTTC; CDR3: CSAWEGGYTF
D: .; J: TRBJ1-3; size: many; V: TRBV2; DNA: TGTGCCAGCAGTGACCCCAGGGACTCTGGAAACACCATATATTTT; CDR3: CASSDPRDSGNTIYF
D: .; J: TRBJ1-1; size: .; V: TRBV11-2; DNA: TGTGCCAGCAGCCTCACCCGTCGGGGGGTGAGCACTGAAGCTTTCTTT; CDR3: CASSLTRRGVSTEAFF
D: .; J: TRBJ2-1; size: many; V: TRBV18; DNA: TGTGCCAGCTCACCACCCAACAGAGGGGAGCAGTTCTTC; CDR3: CASSPPNRGEQFF
D: TRBD2; J: TRBJ2-1; size: few; V: TRBV20-1; DNA: TGCAGTGCTAGAGTGGCGCGGGAGGGCTACAATGAGCAGTTCTTC; CDR3: CSARVAREGYNEQFF
D: .; J: TRBJ1-6; size: many; V: TRBV18; DNA: TGTGCCAGCTCACCGGGTCGCTCCTATAATTCACCCCTCCACTTT; CDR3: CASSPGRSYNSPLHF
D: .; J: TRBJ2-7; size: many; V: TRBV24-1; DNA: TGTGCCACCAGTGATTCCACGGACAGCAGCTACGAGCAGTACTTC; CDR3: CATSDSTDSSYEQYF
D: TRBD1; J: TRBJ1-5; size: few; V: TRBV28; DNA: TGTGCCAGCAGCCGGGGACAGGGGGCCATCGAAAATCAGCCCCAGCATTTT; CDR3: CASSRGQGAIENQPQHF